Listed here is a single T cell receptor (beta chain). Other DNA sequences in this specimen translate into the identical CDR3. This entry belongs to a study of blood T cell repertoires in COVID-19. About the research overall: Researchers got acute and convalescent COVID-19 samples from the United States, Italy and Spain. The analysed material was cDNA or gDNA that came from T cells, B-cell-depleted T cells, or PBMCs.

In the study's own analysis: Scientists estimated how many nucleated cells there were by amplifying reference gene primers. Generated by immunoSEQ multiplex PCR, the TCRdb table keeps only in-frame clones and is missing some. That table gives V, J and clone size, and the DNA gave D and trimming. Here the sample spans around 86,000 clones, roughly 84% being singletons. The receptor's source is a woman older than 75 with acute or convalescent COVID-19. Sequenced: peripheral blood.

CDR3 amino acids: CASSQVRETQYF. CDR3 DNA: TGTGCCAGCAGCCAAGTCAGAGAGACCCAGTACTTC. This chain connects TRBV14 to TRBJ2-5; D gene uncertain. The CDR3 is 12 amino acids. Germline V CDR1 and CDR2: SGHDN, FVKESK. The germline V and J ends were trimmed by 1 base and 4 bases, with 4 bases remaining between them.